The present entry profiles one T cell receptor beta chain with its context. The sample comes from a study of blood T cell repertoires in COVID-19. As for the study in general: The cDNA or gDNA used as material had been derived from T cells, B-cell-depleted T cells, or PBMCs.

Profiled with immunoSEQ multiplex PCR; TCRdb holds only in-frame clones, not every one. Here the sample spans 200,000 to 250,000 clones, 70% to 90% being singletons. Looked up from germline, CDR1 is LNHNV and CDR2 is YYDKDF (reference sequence). The ends lost 3 bases at V and 4 bases at J; junction bases unmatched: 5. The CDR3 is made up of 16 amino acids. The receptor's source is a woman in her late teens or twenties who had recovered from COVID-19. This sequence joins TRBV15 and TRBJ1-5, with 11 bases lining up with TRBD1. The source material was peripheral blood. The CDR3 loop reads CATSSAGTGGNQPQHF. CDR3 DNA: TGTGCCACCAGCAGTGCCGGGACAGGGGGAAATCAGCCCCAGCATTTT.